This T cell receptor beta chain originates from a study of T cell responses to AZD1222 COVID-19 vaccine. The germline V gene has CDR1 LGHNT and CDR2 FRNRAP. V lost 5 bases to trimming and J lost 0 bases, with 10 bases between them. This CDR3 spans 14 amino acids. Some clones are missing from TCRdb's copy, which holds only in-frame ones; the method was immunoSEQ multiplex PCR. The sample gives some 120,000 clones, about 86% of which show up once; roughly an eighth is in the top ten. This clonotype originated in an adult in good health. V is TRBV12-5 and J is TRBJ1-2; D might be TRBD1 (5 bases). Sample: peripheral blood, taken on day 0 of AZD1222 vaccination. The CDR3 is CASGQGLSNYGYTF. CDR3 nucleotide sequence: TGTGCTAGTGGTCAGGGACTATCTAACTATGGCTACACCTTC.